This T cell receptor beta chain emerged from a study of blood T cell repertoires in COVID-19. About the research overall: Sources were T cells, B-cell-depleted T cells, or PBMCs; the material itself was cDNA or gDNA.

With regard to this clone: Other nucleotide sequences from this sample produce the same CDR3.

The authors' processing: The authors estimated nucleated cell counts from reference gene primer amplification. Produced via immunoSEQ multiplex PCR; TCRdb's table is partial and in-frame only. V, J and clone size are taken as reported in that table, and D and trimming were inferred from the DNA itself. Of more than 150,000 clones in the sample, around 87% are singletons; the top ten hold 2.7%. V lost 1 base and J 4 bases, leaving 5 bases between the germline ends. The germline gives CDR1 SGHTA, CDR2 FQGNSA. CDR3 length: 13 residues. The sample taken for sequencing was peripheral blood. The sequence was collected from a man aged 40-49 years with active or convalescent COVID-19. J is TRBJ1-5 and V is TRBV7-2; D is undetermined. In nucleotides, the CDR3 is TGTGCCAGCAGCTTAGAGAGGAATCAGCCCCAGCATTTT. It yields the protein CASSLERNQPQHF.